The 13 T cell receptor beta chains reported below all come from one sample, sequenced in a study of T-cell reconstitution after alpha-beta-depleted transplantation in children. Unique molecular identifiers featured in how the TCRbeta library was prepared. Using its own MiXCR run on the PCR reads, TCRdb lists one record per CDR3 protein. The sample includes about 290,000 distinct CDR3 sequences, 7.5% to 9% of them seen just once. Antigens for these TCRs are unknown. Broader study findings: Newly generated T cells supplied most T-cell counts and diversity one year post-transplant.

This material consisted of peripheral blood, taken 360 days after TCRalphabeta/CD19-depleted stem cell transplant. The receptors originated from a female patient aged 2 to 10 who had a stem cell transplant for Fanconi anemia, so the T cells may come from the graft donor.

In this sample, this clonotype turned up many times. The rearrangement joins TRBV25-1 to TRBJ2-3; D unresolved. From germline, CDR1 is MGHDK and CDR2 SYGVNS. V lost 3 bases and J lost 6, with 7 bases in between. The CDR3 length is 12 residues. The CDR3 loop is CASSDRVDTQYF. The CDR3 coding sequence is TGTGCCAGCAGTGATAGGGTGGATACGCAGTATTTT.

The V call is TRBV20-1, the J call TRBJ2-7; TRBD1 matches 8 bases. Germline V gene lookup returns CDR1 DFQATT and CDR2 SNEGSKA (reference sequence). The CDR3 totals 14 residues. V trimming: 3 bases; J trimming: 3 bases; junction bases outside the gene matches: 7. CDR3 nucleotide sequence: TGCAGTGCTAGTCCTTTGGACAGGGTCTACGAGCAGTACTTC. Its translation: CSASPLDRVYEQYF.

This clonotype was counted ten times or more. J is TRBJ1-2 and V is TRBV12-3 or TRBV12-4, with no clear D. Trimming took 5 bases from V and 0 from J, leaving 10 bases between them. The CDR3 runs to 14 residues. The CDR3 nucleotides are TGTGCCAGCAGTCCCCGCCACCCTAACTATGGCTACACCTTC. It is translated as CASSPRHPNYGYTF.

This clonotype was seen just once. A read error may explain this, as a much larger clone is one base away. The gene calls are TRBV11-2 and TRBJ1-1, with unresolved D. The CDR3 sequence is 10 residues long. In germline, CDR1 is SGHAT, CDR2 FQNNGV. Here the CDR3 reads CASRLGEAFF. CDR3 DNA: TGTGCCAGCAGGTTAGGTGAAGCTTTCTTT.

The table lists this clonotype with many counts. The chain carries TRBV28 and TRBJ2-3; D is possibly TRBD1 (5 bases). Germline V CDR1 and CDR2: MDHEN, SYDVKM. This CDR3 comprises 15 residues. Deletions cut 7 bases from V and 0 bases from J, with 14 bases between. The CDR3 here is CASIVGRSSTDTQYF. DNA for the CDR3: TGTGCCAGCATTGTGGGGCGATCTAGCACAGATACGCAGTATTTT.

This rearrangement joins TRBV4-1 to TRBJ2-3; 10 bases agree with TRBD2. With V trimmed by 2 bases and J by 4 bases, 12 bases remained unmatched. Germline V gene data show CDR1 as MGHRA and CDR2 as YSYEKL. This CDR3 is 18 amino acids long. CDR3 DNA: TGCGCCAGCAGCCAAAGCGAGAGCGGGGGGGCCGGCGCAGATACGCAGTATTTT. Its translation is CASSQSESGGAGADTQYF.

This clonotype was seen a few times. The rearrangement links TRBV20-1 to TRBJ2-1, with 11 nucleotides matching TRBD2. There are 14 residues in the CDR3. CDR1 and CDR2 from the germline V gene are DFQATT and SNEGSKA (reference sequence). V lost 7 bases and J lost 9; bases outside the gene matches: 11. The CDR3 DNA is TGCAGTGTCTCGGGACTAGCGGACTCGGGTGAGCAGTTCTTC. This sequence encodes CSVSGLADSGEQFF.

This clonotype occurred many times. This chain links TRBV6-1 with TRBJ1-5, with 7 bases identical to TRBD1. Germline CDR1 and CDR2: MNHNS and SASEGT. The V gene end was trimmed by 6 bases and the J gene end by 5 bases; junction bases not matched to a gene: 7. This CDR3 contains 14 residues. The CDR3 nucleotides are TGTGCCAGCAGGAGGGGGCAGATGTATCAGCCCCAGCATTTT. Translating it yields CASRRGQMYQPQHF.

This clonotype has just a few counts. V gene TRBV20-1 combines with J gene TRBJ2-7, with 7 bases fitting TRBD2. V shed 0 bases and J 0 bases; nucleotides not matched to a gene: 5. CDR1 is DFQATT, CDR2 SNEGSKA, per germline (reference sequence). This CDR3 spans 15 amino acids. The CDR3 coding sequence is TGCAGTGCTAGAGATGGGAGGGCAAGCTCCTACGAGCAGTACTTC. Encoded protein: CSARDGRASSYEQYF.

Only a few counts were recorded for this clonotype. This chain connects TRBV6-2 or TRBV6-3 to TRBJ1-3; D is undetermined. Germline V lookup: CDR1 MNHEY, CDR2 SVGEGT. The V end lost 6 bases, the J end lost 0 bases, and 18 bases lay between the germline ends. The CDR3 contains 17 residues. CDR3: CASSLGPTSFSGNTIYF. As DNA, the CDR3 is TGTGCCAGCAGCCTAGGACCAACCTCTTTCTCTGGAAACACCATATATTTT.

This clonotype was found many times. The rearrangement uses TRBV27 and TRBJ2-5; D is undetermined. The V end lost 7 bases, the J end lost 4 bases, and 16 bases lay between the germline ends. The CDR3 length is 14 residues. Germline values: CDR1 MNHEY, CDR2 SMNVEV (reference sequence). As DNA, the CDR3 is TGTGCCAGCAAAAAATTTATCGGCGTAGAGACCCAGTACTTC. Amino acids: CASKKFIGVETQYF.

This clonotype showed up many times. V usage is TRBV20-1 and J usage is TRBJ2-5; 10 bases map to TRBD2. Trimming cost V 3 bases and J 0 bases; bases outside gene matches: 10. CDR3 length equals 17 residues. Germline V lookup: CDR1 DFQATT, CDR2 SNEGSKA (reference sequence). CDR3 nucleotide sequence: TGCAGTGCTAGTGGGCTAGCGGGGGCCACGTACCAAGAGACCCAGTACTTC. This translates into CSASGLAGATYQETQYF.

The table lists this clonotype with many counts. The chain recombines TRBV7-9 with TRBJ2-2, with TRBD1 matching 9 bases. The germline gives CDR1 SEHNR, CDR2 FQNEAQ (reference sequence). Trimming removed 2 bases from V and 5 bases from J; junction bases left unmatched: 3. There are 15 residues in the CDR3. Here the CDR3 DNA reads TGTGCCAGCAGCTTACTCGACAGGGGGACCGGGGAGCTGTTTTTT. Residues: CASSLLDRGTGELFF.